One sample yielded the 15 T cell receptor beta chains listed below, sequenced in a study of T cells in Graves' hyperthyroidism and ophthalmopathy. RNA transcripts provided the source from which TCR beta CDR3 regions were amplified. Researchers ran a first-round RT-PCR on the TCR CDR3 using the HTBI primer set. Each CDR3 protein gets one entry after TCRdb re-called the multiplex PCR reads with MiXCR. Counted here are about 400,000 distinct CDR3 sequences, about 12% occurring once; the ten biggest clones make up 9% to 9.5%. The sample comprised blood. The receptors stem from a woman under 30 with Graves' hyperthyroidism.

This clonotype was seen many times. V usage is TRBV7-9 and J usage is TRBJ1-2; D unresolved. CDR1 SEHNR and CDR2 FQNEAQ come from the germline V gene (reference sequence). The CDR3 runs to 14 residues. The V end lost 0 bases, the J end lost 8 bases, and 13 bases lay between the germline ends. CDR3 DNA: TGTGCCAGCAGCTTAGCAGGTGCCGATCGGGGCTACACCTTC. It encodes CASSLAGADRGYTF.

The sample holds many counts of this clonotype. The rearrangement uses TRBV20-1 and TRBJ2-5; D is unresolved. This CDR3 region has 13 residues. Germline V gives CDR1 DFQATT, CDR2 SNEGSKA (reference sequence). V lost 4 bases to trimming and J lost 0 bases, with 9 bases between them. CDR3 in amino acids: CSANRRYQETQYF. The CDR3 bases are TGCAGTGCTAATCGGCGGTACCAAGAGACCCAGTACTTC.

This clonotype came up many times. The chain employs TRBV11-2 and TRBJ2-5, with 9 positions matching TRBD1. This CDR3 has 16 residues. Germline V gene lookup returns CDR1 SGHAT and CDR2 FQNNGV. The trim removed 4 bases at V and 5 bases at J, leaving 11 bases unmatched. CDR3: CASSSLGTGRWETQYF. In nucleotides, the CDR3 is TGTGCCAGCAGCTCACTCGGGACAGGGCGATGGGAGACCCAGTACTTC. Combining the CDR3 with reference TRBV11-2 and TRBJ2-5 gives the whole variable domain EAGVAQSPRYKIIEKRQSVAFWCNPISGHATLYWYQQILGQGPKLLIQFQNNGVVDDSQLPKDRFSAERLKGVDSTLKIQPAKLEDSAVYLCASSSLGTGRWETQYFGPGTRLLVL.

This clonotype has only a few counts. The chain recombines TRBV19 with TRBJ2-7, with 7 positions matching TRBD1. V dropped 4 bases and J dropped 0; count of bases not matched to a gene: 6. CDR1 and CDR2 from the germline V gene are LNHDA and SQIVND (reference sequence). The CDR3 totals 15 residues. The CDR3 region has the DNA TGTGCCAGTAGTAGAGGGGGCCTAAGCTCCTACGAGCAGTACTTC. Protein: CASSRGGLSSYEQYF.

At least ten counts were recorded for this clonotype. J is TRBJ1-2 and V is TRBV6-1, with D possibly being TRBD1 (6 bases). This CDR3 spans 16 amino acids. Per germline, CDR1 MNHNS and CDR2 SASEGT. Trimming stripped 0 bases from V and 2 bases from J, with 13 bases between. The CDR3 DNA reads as TGTGCCAGCAGTGAAGCGCAGGGGTGGCAGAACTATGGCTACACCTTC. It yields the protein CASSEAQGWQNYGYTF.

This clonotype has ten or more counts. In DNA, the CDR3 is TGTGCCAGTAGTATAGATCGTGGACAGCTCTTTGGCTACACCTTC. This encodes CASSIDRGQLFGYTF. This chain connects TRBV19 to TRBJ1-2; possibly TRBD1 for D (6 bases). V lost 0 bases and J lost 7, with 15 bases in between. This CDR3 has 15 amino acids. Germline V gene data show CDR1 as LNHDA and CDR2 as SQIVND (reference sequence).

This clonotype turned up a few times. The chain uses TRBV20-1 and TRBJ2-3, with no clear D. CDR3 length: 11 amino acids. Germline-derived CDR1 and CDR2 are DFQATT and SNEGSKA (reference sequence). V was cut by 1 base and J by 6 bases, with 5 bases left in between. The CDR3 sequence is CSARVWDTQYF. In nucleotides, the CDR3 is TGCAGTGCTAGAGTCTGGGATACGCAGTATTTT.

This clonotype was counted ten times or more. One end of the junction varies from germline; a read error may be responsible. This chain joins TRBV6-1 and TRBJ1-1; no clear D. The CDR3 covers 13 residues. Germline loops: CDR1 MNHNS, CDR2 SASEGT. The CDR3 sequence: CASSYGGNTKAFF. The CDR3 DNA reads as TGTGCCAGCAGTTATGGAGGGAACACTAAAGCTTTCTTT.

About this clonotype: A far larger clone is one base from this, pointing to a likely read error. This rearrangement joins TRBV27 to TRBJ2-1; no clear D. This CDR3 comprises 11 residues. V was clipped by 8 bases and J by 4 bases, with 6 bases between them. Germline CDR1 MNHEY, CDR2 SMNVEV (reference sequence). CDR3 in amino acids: CASGAYNEQFF. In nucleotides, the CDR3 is TGTGCCAGCGGTGCTTACAATGAGCAGTTCTTC.

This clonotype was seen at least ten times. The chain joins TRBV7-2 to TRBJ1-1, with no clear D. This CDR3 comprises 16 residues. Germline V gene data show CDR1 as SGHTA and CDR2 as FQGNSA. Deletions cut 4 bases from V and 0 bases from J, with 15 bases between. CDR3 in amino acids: CASSSSGYTMNTEAFF. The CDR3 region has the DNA TGTGCCAGCAGCTCGTCGGGGTACACCATGAACACTGAAGCTTTCTTT.

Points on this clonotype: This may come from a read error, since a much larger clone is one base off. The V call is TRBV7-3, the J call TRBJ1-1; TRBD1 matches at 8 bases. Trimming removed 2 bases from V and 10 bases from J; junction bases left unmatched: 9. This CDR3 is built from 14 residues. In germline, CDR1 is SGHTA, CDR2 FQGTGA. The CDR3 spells CASSLSGGDGAAFF. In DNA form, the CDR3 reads TGTGCCAGCAGCTTATCAGGGGGCGATGGTGCAGCTTTCTTT.

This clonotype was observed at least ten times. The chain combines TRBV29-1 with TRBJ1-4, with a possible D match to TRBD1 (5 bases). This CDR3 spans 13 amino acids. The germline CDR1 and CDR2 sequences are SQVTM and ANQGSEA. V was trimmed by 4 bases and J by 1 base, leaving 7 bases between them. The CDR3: CSVGRGTNEKLFF. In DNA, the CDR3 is TGCAGCGTTGGTAGGGGAACTAATGAAAAACTGTTTTTT.

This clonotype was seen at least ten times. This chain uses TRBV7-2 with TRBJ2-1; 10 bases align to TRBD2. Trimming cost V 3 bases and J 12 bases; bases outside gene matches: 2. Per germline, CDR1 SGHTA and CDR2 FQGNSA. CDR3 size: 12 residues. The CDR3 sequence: CASSLLAGAQFF. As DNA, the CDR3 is TGTGCCAGCAGCTTGCTAGCGGGGGCGCAGTTCTTC. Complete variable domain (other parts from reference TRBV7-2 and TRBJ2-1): GAGVSQSPSNKVTEKGKDVELRCDPISGHTALYWYRQSLGQGLEFLIYFQGNSAPDKSGLPSDRFSAERTGGSVSTLTIQRTQQEDSAVYLCASSLLAGAQFFGPGTRLTVL.

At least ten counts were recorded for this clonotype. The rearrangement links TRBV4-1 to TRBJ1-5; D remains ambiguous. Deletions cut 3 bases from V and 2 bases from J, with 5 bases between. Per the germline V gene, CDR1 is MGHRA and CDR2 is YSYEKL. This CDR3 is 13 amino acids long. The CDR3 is CASSQAGNQPQHF. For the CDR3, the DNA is TGCGCCAGCAGCCAGGCAGGCAATCAGCCCCAGCATTTT.

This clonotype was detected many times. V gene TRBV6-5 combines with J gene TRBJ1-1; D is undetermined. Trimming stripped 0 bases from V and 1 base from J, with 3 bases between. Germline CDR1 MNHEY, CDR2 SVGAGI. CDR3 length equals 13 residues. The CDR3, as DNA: TGTGCCAGCAGTTACTCGGAGAACACTGAAGCTTTCTTT. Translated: CASSYSENTEAFF.